This paragraph reports one T cell receptor beta chain. Participants' reported clinical history set cohort assignment. How the authors handled the data: The authors estimated nucleated cell counts from reference gene primer amplification. Here immunoSEQ multiplex PCR was the method, and the copy in TCRdb shows in-frame clones only, minus some. The V and J calls and clone size come from that table; D and trimming were worked out from the DNA. The sample has under 400,000 clones, about 89% seen once; the top ten hold less than 2.5%. CDR1 KGHDR and CDR2 SFDVKD come from the germline V gene. CDR3 length: 12 residues. V gave up 1 base and J gave up 5 bases, with 2 bases separating them. The sample comes from a study of blood T cell repertoires in COVID-19. Study summary: Cohort 3 recovery required two negative PCRs, clearance, or symptom resolution. Sample material is recorded as cDNA or gDNA derived from T cells, B-cell-depleted T cells, or PBMCs.

The chain uses TRBV24-1 and TRBJ2-1; D gene uncertain. The TCR originated in a man aged 35-49 years in a cohort exposed to, infected with or recovered from COVID-19 (not recorded which). The sample comprised PBMCs or T cells enriched from blood (not recorded which). CDR3 nucleotide sequence: TGTGCCACCAGTGATTTCAACAATGAGCAGTTCTTC. Translating it yields CATSDFNNEQFF.